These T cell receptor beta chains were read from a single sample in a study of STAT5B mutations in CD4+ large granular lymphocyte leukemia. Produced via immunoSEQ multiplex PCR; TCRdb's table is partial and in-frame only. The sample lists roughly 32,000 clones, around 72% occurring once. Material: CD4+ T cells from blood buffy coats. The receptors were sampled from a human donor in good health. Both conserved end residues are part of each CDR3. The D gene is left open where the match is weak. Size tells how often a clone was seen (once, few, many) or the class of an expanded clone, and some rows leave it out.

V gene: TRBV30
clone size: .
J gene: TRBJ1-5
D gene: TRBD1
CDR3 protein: CAWSVPRGDQPQHF
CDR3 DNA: TGTGCCTGGAGTGTACCCAGGGGGGATCAGCCCCAGCATTTT

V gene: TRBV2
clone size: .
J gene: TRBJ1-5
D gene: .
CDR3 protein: CASTILGIGQSNQPQHF
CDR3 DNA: TGTGCCAGCACCATCCTAGGGATCGGACAGAGCAATCAGCCCCAGCATTTT

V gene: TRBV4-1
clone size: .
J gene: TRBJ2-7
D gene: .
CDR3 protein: CASSQEGPSYEQYF
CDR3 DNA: TGCGCCAGCAGCCAAGAAGGCCCCTCTTACGAGCAGTACTTC

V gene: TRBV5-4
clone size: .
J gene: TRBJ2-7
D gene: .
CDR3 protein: CASSLSGGHEQYF
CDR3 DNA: TGTGCCAGCAGCTTGTCCGGGGGCCACGAGCAGTACTTC

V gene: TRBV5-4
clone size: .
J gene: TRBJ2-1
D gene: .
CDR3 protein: CASSLDLYSSYNEQFF
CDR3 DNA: TGTGCCAGCAGCTTGGACCTATATAGCTCCTACAATGAGCAGTTCTTC

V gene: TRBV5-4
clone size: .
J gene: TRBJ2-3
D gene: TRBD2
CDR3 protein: CASSSGLAGGSTDTQYF
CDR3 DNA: TGTGCCAGCAGCTCGGGACTAGCGGGGGGAAGCACAGATACGCAGTATTTT

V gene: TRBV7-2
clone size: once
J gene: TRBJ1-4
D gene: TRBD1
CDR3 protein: CASSLASQGGEKLFF
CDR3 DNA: TGTGCCAGCAGCTTAGCGAGCCAGGGGGGAGAAAAACTGTTTTTT

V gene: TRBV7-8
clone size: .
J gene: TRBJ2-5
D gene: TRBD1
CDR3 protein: CASSLAPGQGAGETQYF
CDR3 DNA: TGTGCCAGCAGCTTAGCGCCGGGACAGGGGGCGGGGGAGACCCAGTACTTC

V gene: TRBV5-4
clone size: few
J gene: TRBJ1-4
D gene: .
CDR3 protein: CASSLWTVGEKLFF
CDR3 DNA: TGTGCCAGCAGCTTGTGGACAGTGGGTGAAAAACTGTTTTTT

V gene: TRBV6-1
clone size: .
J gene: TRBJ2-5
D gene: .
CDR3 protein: CAISGQRGETQYF
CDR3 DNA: TGTGCCATCTCGGGACAAAGGGGGGAGACCCAGTACTTC

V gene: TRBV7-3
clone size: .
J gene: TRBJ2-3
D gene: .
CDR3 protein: CASSSLTGTDTQYF
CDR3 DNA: TGTGCCAGCAGCTCACTGACGGGCACAGATACGCAGTATTTT

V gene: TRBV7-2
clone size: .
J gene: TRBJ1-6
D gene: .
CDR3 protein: CASSLARFAYNSPLHF
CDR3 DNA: TGTGCCAGCAGCTTAGCGCGGTTCGCTTATAATTCACCCCTCCACTTT

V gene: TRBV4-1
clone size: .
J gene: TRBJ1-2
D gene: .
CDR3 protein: CASSQDLRRGGYGYTF
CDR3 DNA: TGCGCCAGCAGCCAAGATCTTCGTAGGGGAGGCTATGGCTACACCTTC

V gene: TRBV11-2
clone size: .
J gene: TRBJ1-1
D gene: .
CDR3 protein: CASSLGVTVNTEAFF
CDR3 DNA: TGTGCCAGCAGCTTAGGCGTAACGGTGAACACTGAAGCTTTCTTT

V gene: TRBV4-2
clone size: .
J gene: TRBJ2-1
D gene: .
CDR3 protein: CASSQDARSNEQFF
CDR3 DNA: TGTGCCAGCAGCCAAGATGCAAGGAGTAATGAGCAGTTCTTC

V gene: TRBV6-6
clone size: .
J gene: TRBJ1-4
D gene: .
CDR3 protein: CASRPIATNEKLFF
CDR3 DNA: TGTGCCAGCAGGCCAATTGCAACTAATGAAAAACTGTTTTTT